This TCR beta chain derives from a study of cytomegalovirus exposure and HLA in healthy donors. Regarding the study as a whole: The only immune exposure information that was available was CMV serostatus. Compared with the roughly 700-donor mean, an Asian-associated ancestry cluster reportedly had fewer N-insertions, according to a later analysis.

Remarks on this clone: The antigen remains unidentified.

Germline trimming cut 3 bases from V and 3 bases from J; bases unmatched to any gene: 7. Germline CDR1 LGHNA, CDR2 YNFKEQ. CDR3 length: 15 amino acids. Sampled while nominally healthy, donors likely had unrecorded immune exposures. PCR primers comprised 60 Vbeta and 13 Jbeta primers. This table comes from immunoSEQ multiplex PCR, and its TCRdb copy is limited to in-frame clones, with some not included. The sample comprises 100,000 or so clones, about 77% of which are singletons, and about 4% rests with the top ten. This clonotype originated in a woman aged 45-60 years in good health and CMV-seropositive. The specimen sequenced was PBMCs. The chain couples TRBV4-2 to TRBJ2-7; 8 bases match TRBD1. The CDR3 coding sequence is TGTGCCAGCAGCCAGGAGGACAGGGTACTCTACGAGCAGTACTTC. Its translation is CASSQEDRVLYEQYF.